The 21 T cell receptor beta chains presented below share a single source sample, sequenced in a study of T cells in Graves' hyperthyroidism and ophthalmopathy. RNA transcripts served as the template for amplifying TCR beta CDR3 regions. Using the HTBI primer set, a first-round RT-PCR was run on the TCR CDR3. One entry per CDR3 protein, called by TCRdb with MiXCR from the multiplex PCR reads. This sample has almost 600,000 distinct CDR3 sequences, with approximately 15% found just once. Sample: blood. The receptors were gathered from a woman in her thirties with Graves' hyperthyroidism that later progressed to Graves' ophthalmopathy.

This clonotype occurred many times. The chain carries TRBV29-1 and TRBJ1-2; D may be TRBD1 (5 bases). The CDR3 length is 14 residues. Germline assignment: CDR1 SQVTM and CDR2 ANQGSEA. V gave up 6 bases and J gave up 8 bases, with 22 bases separating them. The CDR3 sequence is CSVQGGWGEYGYTF. CDR3 nucleotide sequence: TGCAGCGTCCAAGGTGGGTGGGGGGAGTACGGCTACACCTTC.

This clonotype was detected ten times or more. The rearrangement uses TRBV15 and TRBJ1-3; D unresolved. Germline V lookup: CDR1 LNHNV, CDR2 YYDKDF (reference sequence). The V end was cut by 0 bases, the J end by 4 bases, with 7 bases between. This CDR3 is 14 amino acids long. DNA of the CDR3: TGTGCCACCAGCAGAGATGTGGTAGGAAACACCATATATTTT. It codes for CATSRDVVGNTIYF. Combining the CDR3 with reference TRBV15 and TRBJ1-3 gives the whole variable domain DAMVIQNPRYQVTQFGKPVTLSCSQTLNHNVMYWYQQKSSQAPKLLFHYYDKDFNNEADTPDNFQSRRPNTSFCFLDIRSPGLGDTAMYLCATSRDVVGNTIYFGEGSWLTVV.

This clonotype was observed many times. The V gene is TRBV30, the J gene TRBJ1-2; D is ambiguous. V dropped 4 bases and J dropped 4 bases, with 16 bases sitting between them. This CDR3 contains 14 residues. Germline CDR1 reads GTSNPN; CDR2 reads SVGIG (reference sequence). The CDR3: CAWIGLGLSYGYTF. The CDR3 region has the DNA TGTGCCTGGATAGGTCTGGGTCTTAGCTATGGCTACACCTTC. Combining the CDR3 with reference TRBV30 and TRBJ1-2 gives the whole variable domain SQTIHQWPATLVQPVGSPLSLECTVEGTSNPNLYWYRQAAGRGLQLLFYSVGIGQISSEVPQNLSASRPQDRQFILSSKKLLLSDSGFYLCAWIGLGLSYGYTFGSGTRLTVV.

The table lists this clonotype with many counts. CDR3 DNA sequence: TGTGCCAGCGGAGTGGCTAGCGGGAGGGCCGGAGAGACCCAGTACTTC. Translation: CASGVASGRAGETQYF. The chain joins TRBV28 to TRBJ2-5; 12 bases match TRBD2. CDR3 length equals 16 residues. The V segment lost 8 bases and the J segment 4 bases; nucleotides outside the gene matches: 11. CDR1 is MDHEN and CDR2 is SYDVKM in the germline V gene.

This clonotype was detected only a few times. The genes are TRBV5-5 and TRBJ2-1, with D possibly matching TRBD1 (6 bases). CDR3 length equals 16 residues. The germline V gene has CDR1 SGHKS and CDR2 YYEKEE (reference sequence). V dropped 4 bases and J dropped 0 bases, with 14 bases sitting between them. The CDR3: CASSRSDRSSYNEQFF. The CDR3 bases are TGTGCCAGCAGCAGATCTGACAGGTCCTCCTACAATGAGCAGTTCTTC. Looking up the rest from reference TRBV5-5 and TRBJ2-1 gives the full variable domain: DAGVTQSPTHLIKTRGQQVTLRCSPISGHKSVSWYQQVLGQGPQFIFQYYEKEERGRGNFPDRFSARQFPNYSSELNVNALLLGDSALYLCASSRSDRSSYNEQFFGPGTRLTVL.

The chain recombines TRBV27 with TRBJ1-5; 8 bases line up with TRBD1. The CDR3 runs 14 residues. Germline-derived CDR1 and CDR2 are MNHEY and SMNVEV (reference sequence). With 4 bases clipped from V and 9 bases from J, the junction kept 8 bases outside the gene matches. The CDR3 loop reads CASSSDRGRAPQHF. The CDR3 bases are TGTGCCAGCAGTTCCGACAGGGGCAGGGCGCCCCAGCATTTT.

This clonotype was detected a few times. The chain links TRBV6-5 to TRBJ1-4; TRBD1 is a possible D gene (6 bases). CDR1 and CDR2 from the germline V gene are MNHEY and SVGAGI. The V and J ends lost 1 base and 0 bases respectively, with 9 bases between them. CDR3 length: 16 amino acids. CDR3 sequence: CASSYWGAATNEKLFF. The CDR3 bases are TGTGCCAGCAGTTACTGGGGGGCCGCAACTAATGAAAAACTGTTTTTT.

This clonotype has ten or more counts. The rearrangement uses TRBV3-1 and TRBJ1-5; D remains ambiguous. V gave up 0 bases and J gave up 7 bases, with 7 bases separating them. Looked up from germline, CDR1 is LGHDT and CDR2 is YNNKEL (reference sequence). This CDR3 is 13 amino acids long. Written as DNA, the CDR3 is TGTGCCAGCAGCCAAGATAGGGTCCAGCCCCAGCATTTT. This gives the protein CASSQDRVQPQHF.

This clonotype was detected ten times or more. CDR3 in DNA: TGCGCCAGCAGCTTGTCGGAGATCCTCTACGAGCAGTACTTC. It yields the protein CASSLSEILYEQYF. The chain is built from TRBV5-1 and TRBJ2-7, with D unclear. The CDR3 loop spans 14 amino acids. Deletions cut 1 base from V and 3 bases from J, with 11 bases between. CDR1 is SGHRS, CDR2 YFSETQ, per germline.

This clonotype was counted only a few times. The chain couples TRBV4-1 to TRBJ1-3; unclear D gene. CDR3 size: 15 residues. Per germline, CDR1 MGHRA and CDR2 YSYEKL. V lost 2 bases and J 0 bases, leaving 8 bases between the germline ends. CDR3 in amino acids: CASSQPRSSGNTIYF. For the CDR3, the DNA is TGCGCCAGCAGCCAACCCCGAAGCTCTGGAAACACCATATATTTT.

This rearrangement joins TRBV2 to TRBJ2-7, with 10 bases that match TRBD1. The V gene's germline CDR1 is SNHLY and CDR2 FYNNEI. The CDR3 contains 17 residues. Trimming removed 1 base from V and 0 bases from J; junction bases left unmatched: 6. The CDR3 loop is CASSEGDRGKASYEQYF. The CDR3, as DNA: TGTGCCAGCAGTGAAGGGGACAGGGGAAAAGCCTCCTACGAGCAGTACTTC.

J is TRBJ1-1 and V is TRBV5-1, with unresolved D. V lost 0 bases to trimming and J lost 5 bases, with 11 bases between them. Per the germline V gene, CDR1 is SGHRS and CDR2 is YFSETQ. The CDR3 extends over 14 amino acids. The CDR3 protein is CASSLGVVETEAFF. In DNA form, the CDR3 reads TGCGCCAGCAGCTTGGGGGTTGTGGAGACTGAAGCTTTCTTT. The complete variable domain, with remaining parts taken from reference TRBV5-1 and TRBJ1-1, reads KAGVTQTPRYLIKTRGQQVTLSCSPISGHRSVSWYQQTPGQGLQFLFEYFSETQRNKGNFPGRFSGRQFSNSRSEMNVSTLELGDSALYLCASSLGVVETEAFFGQGTRLTVV.

This clonotype was counted ten times or more. V and J are TRBV11-2 and TRBJ2-5, with 10 bases matching TRBD2. J was trimmed by 4 bases and V by 0 bases; bases with no gene match: 5. The CDR3 has 16 residues. Germline CDR1 reads SGHAT; CDR2 reads FQNNGV. The CDR3 sequence is CASSLEPAGGSETQYF. The DNA of the CDR3 is TGTGCCAGCAGCTTAGAGCCAGCGGGAGGGTCAGAGACCCAGTACTTC.

Concerning this clonotype itself: A junction end diverges from the germline sequence, so it may reflect a read error. J is TRBJ1-6 and V is TRBV7-3; D is perhaps TRBD1 (5 bases). This CDR3 is 14 amino acids long. Germline V lookup: CDR1 SGHTA, CDR2 FQGTGA. For the CDR3, the DNA is TGCGCCAGCAGCCAAGATGCAGGGTTGGCACCCCTCCACTTT. It is translated as CASSQDAGLAPLHF.

This clonotype occurred many times. The chain combines TRBV28 with TRBJ1-1; the D is unclear. V was shortened by 4 bases and J by 0 bases, with 12 bases between the two germline ends. Germline loops: CDR1 MDHEN, CDR2 SYDVKM. This CDR3 has 15 residues. The CDR3 loop is CASSSQRTVNTEAFF. The CDR3 DNA is TGTGCCAGCAGTTCCCAAAGGACGGTGAACACTGAAGCTTTCTTT.

The chain carries TRBV19 and TRBJ1-5; D is ambiguous. V was clipped by 11 bases and J by 1 base, with 18 bases between them. The germline V gene has CDR1 LNHDA and CDR2 SQIVND (reference sequence). The CDR3 has 15 amino acids. CDR3: CASRPSGASNQPQHF. The DNA of the CDR3 is TGTGCCTCTCGGCCCAGCGGTGCGAGCAATCAGCCCCAGCATTTT.

This clonotype was detected only a few times. CDR3 protein: CASSPGWGSYNEQFF. CDR3 nucleotides: TGTGCCAGCAGTCCCGGCTGGGGCTCCTACAATGAGCAGTTCTTC. The chain uses TRBV3-1 and TRBJ2-1; D is undetermined. Trimming took off 6 bases at V and 0 bases at J, with 12 bases between the two ends. The germline CDR1 and CDR2 sequences are LGHDT and YNNKEL (reference sequence). This CDR3 has 15 residues.

J is TRBJ2-5 and V is TRBV12-5, with 11 bases fitting TRBD2. Germline V gene sequence: CDR1 LGHNT, CDR2 FRNRAP. This CDR3 comprises 16 residues. Germline trimming cut 0 bases from V and 6 bases from J; bases unmatched to any gene: 6. CDR3 loop: CASGLVLPSGRKTQYF. The CDR3 DNA is TGTGCTAGTGGTTTGGTACTCCCTAGCGGGAGGAAGACCCAGTACTTC.

This clonotype appeared a few times. This chain joins TRBV24-1 and TRBJ1-2, with a possible D match to TRBD1 (6 bases). This CDR3 spans 14 amino acids. Germline loops: CDR1 KGHDR, CDR2 SFDVKD. Trimming pared 0 bases from V and 4 bases from J, leaving 8 bases between. The CDR3 region has the DNA TGTGCCACCAGTGATTTGGGGGACATCTATGGCTACACCTTC. Translating gives CATSDLGDIYGYTF.

This clonotype came up a few times. This rearrangement joins TRBV5-5 to TRBJ1-1; 8 bases align to TRBD1. The CDR3 consists of 14 residues. The junction had 3 bases not matched to a gene; V was cut back by 4 bases and J by 1 base. Germline CDR1 SGHKS, CDR2 YYEKEE (reference sequence). The CDR3 nucleotides are TGTGCCAGCAGCCCGACAGGGGCGAACACTGAAGCTTTCTTT. Translation: CASSPTGANTEAFF.

This clonotype has a handful of counts. The DNA for the CDR3 is TGCAGTGCTAGGGCGCGGGAGGTACCCCAAACGGAGCTGTTTTTT. Amino acid sequence: CSARAREVPQTELFF. The V and J genes are TRBV20-1 and TRBJ2-2, with 8 nucleotides matching TRBD2. Germline V lookup: CDR1 DFQATT, CDR2 SNEGSKA (reference sequence). This CDR3 contains 15 residues. Trimming at V came to 3 bases and at J to 10 bases, leaving 13 bases not matched to a gene.